This entry lists 18 T cell receptor beta chains sequenced from one sample in a study of post-analysis software for immune sequencing data. Each TCR beta cDNA library carried unique molecular identifiers. TCRdb reprocessed the PCR reads via MiXCR and lists one record per CDR3 protein. Of hundreds of thousands of distinct CDR3 sequences in the sample, roughly 30% are singletons; the top ten hold approximately 0.55%. These receptors' targets are unknown. Study-wide results and caveats: TRBV5-6, TRBV5-1 and TRBV20-1 were among four or five TRBV segments more frequent in patients than controls.

The specimen sequenced was blood. The receptors here all came from a girl aged 10 to 17 with multiple sclerosis.

The V gene is TRBV29-1, the J gene TRBJ1-1, with 8 nucleotides matching TRBD1. Germline trimming cut 7 bases from V and 5 bases from J; bases unmatched to any gene: 9. The CDR3 runs to 13 residues. Germline V CDR1 and CDR2: SQVTM, ANQGSEA. The CDR3 DNA is TGCAGCGCGCACCCGGACAGGGCTACTGAAGCTTTCTTT. This sequence encodes CSAHPDRATEAFF.

The V call is TRBV21-1, the J call TRBJ2-3; TRBD1 is taken as the D call from the table, unchecked against the DNA. TRBV21-1 is reported as a pseudogene. The CDR3 has 15 residues. The CDR3: CASRNRQGVTDTQYF. The CDR3 DNA sequence: TGTGCCAGCAGGAACCGACAGGGGGTCACAGATACGCAGTATTTT.

There are a few counts of this clonotype. V and J are TRBV29-1 and TRBJ2-7; no clear D. V was pared by 4 bases and J by 0 bases, with 7 bases between. The length of the CDR3 is 12 residues. CDR1 is SQVTM, CDR2 ANQGSEA, per germline. In DNA form, the CDR3 reads TGCAGCGTTGCCCACAGCTCCTACGAGCAGTACTTC. Protein sequence: CSVAHSSYEQYF.

This clonotype has ten or more counts. The chain recombines TRBV29-1 with TRBJ2-5; D unclear. V lost 4 bases, J lost 5 bases, and 5 bases lay in between. The CDR3 consists of 10 residues. Germline values: CDR1 SQVTM, CDR2 ANQGSEA. The CDR3 protein is CSVGEETQYF. The CDR3 nucleotides are TGCAGCGTTGGAGAGGAGACCCAGTACTTC.

This clonotype was detected a few times. The chain employs TRBV10-3 and TRBJ2-1; weak D call: TRBD1 (6 bases). V dropped 4 bases and J dropped 0 bases, with 13 bases sitting between them. CDR1 and CDR2 (germline): ENHRY, SYGVKD. The length of the CDR3 is 16 residues. In DNA, the CDR3 is TGTGCCATCAGTGTTAGGGGGACGGCCTCCTACAATGAGCAGTTCTTC. Translation gives CAISVRGTASYNEQFF.

The chain employs TRBV7-2 and TRBJ2-5; 10 bases are shared with TRBD1. This CDR3 has 17 amino acids. V was pared by 5 bases and J by 2 bases, with 11 bases of the junction left unmatched. Germline V gene lookup returns CDR1 SGHTA and CDR2 FQGNSA. This CDR3 is CASSLKPGQGPQETQYF. As DNA, the CDR3 is TGTGCCAGCAGCCTAAAGCCGGGACAGGGGCCTCAAGAGACCCAGTACTTC.

V usage is TRBV29-1 and J usage is TRBJ2-3; 7 bases fit TRBD1. The CDR3 runs 14 residues. The germline V gene has CDR1 SQVTM and CDR2 ANQGSEA. V lost 2 bases to trimming and J lost 0 bases; unmatched junction nucleotides: 2. The CDR3 loop is CSVEQGVSTDTQYF. The CDR3 DNA follows: TGCAGCGTTGAACAGGGGGTTAGCACAGATACGCAGTATTTT.

This clonotype was seen only a few times. V and J are TRBV7-2 and TRBJ2-7; D gene uncertain. CDR1 is SGHTA and CDR2 is FQGNSA in the germline V gene. This CDR3 region has 15 residues. V was clipped by 1 base and J by 6 bases, with 16 bases between them. The DNA of the CDR3 is TGTGCCAGCAGCTTAGATCCCCACGTGGCCGTCGAGCAGTACTTC. This translates into CASSLDPHVAVEQYF.

This clonotype was counted only a few times. The V gene is TRBV5-1, the J gene TRBJ2-7, with TRBD2 as a possible D gene (6 bases). The V end was cut by 4 bases, the J end by 2 bases, with 22 bases between. The length of the CDR3 is 17 residues. Germline loops: CDR1 SGHRS, CDR2 YFSETQ. CDR3 coding DNA: TGCGCCAGCAGCCCAGATATTTACGGCGGGGCTACCTACGAGCAGTACTTC. Translation gives CASSPDIYGGATYEQYF. The whole variable domain, filled in from reference TRBV5-1 and TRBJ2-7, reads KAGVTQTPRYLIKTRGQQVTLSCSPISGHRSVSWYQQTPGQGLQFLFEYFSETQRNKGNFPGRFSGRQFSNSRSEMNVSTLELGDSALYLCASSPDIYGGATYEQYFGPGTRLTVT.

In this sample, this clonotype turned up many times. The chain uses TRBV29-1 and TRBJ2-7; 9 nucleotides align to TRBD2. J was trimmed by 2 bases and V by 7 bases; bases with no gene match: 18. The CDR3 is 17 residues long. Germline-derived CDR1 and CDR2 are SQVTM and ANQGSEA. CDR3 sequence reads: CSARGWAGSSGTYEQYF. The CDR3 coding sequence is TGCAGCGCCCGGGGGTGGGCCGGATCTAGCGGGACCTACGAGCAGTACTTC.

This clonotype was picked up a small number of times. The V gene is TRBV27, the J gene TRBJ2-1; TRBD2 might be the D (6 bases). Trimming shortened V by 5 bases and J by 1 base, and 15 bases separated the two germline ends. Germline values: CDR1 MNHEY, CDR2 SMNVEV (reference sequence). The CDR3 totals 16 residues. This CDR3 reads CASSPLSGPSYNEQFF. In DNA form, the CDR3 reads TGTGCCAGCAGTCCCCTCAGCGGGCCATCCTACAATGAGCAGTTCTTC.

This rearrangement joins TRBV28 to TRBJ2-5; 9 bases are a match to TRBD1. This CDR3 has 14 residues. The ends lost 4 bases at V and 5 bases at J; junction bases unmatched: 5. Germline V gives CDR1 MDHEN, CDR2 SYDVKM. The CDR3 sequence is CASSSGQGRETQYF. CDR3 DNA: TGTGCCAGCAGTTCTGGACAGGGGAGGGAGACCCAGTACTTC. The complete variable domain, with remaining parts taken from reference TRBV28 and TRBJ2-5, reads DVKVTQSSRYLVKRTGEKVFLECVQDMDHENMFWYRQDPGLGLRLIYFSYDVKMKEKGDIPEGYSVSREKKERFSLILESASTNQTSMYLCASSSGQGRETQYFGPGTRLLVL.

This clonotype was detected a few times. The gene calls are TRBV10-3 and TRBJ2-5; D not resolved. Germline loops: CDR1 ENHRY, CDR2 SYGVKD. Between the trimmed V and J ends, which lost 6 bases and 5 bases, there was a span of 13 bases. The CDR3 spans 13 residues. The CDR3 DNA sequence: TGTGCCATCAGATCAGGAGCCTCGGAGACCCAGTACTTC. Its translation is CAIRSGASETQYF.

The rearrangement links TRBV27 to TRBJ2-3; possible D gene TRBD1, 6 bases. The CDR3 totals 14 residues. Between the trimmed V and J ends, which lost 5 bases and 4 bases, there was a span of 13 bases. The V gene's germline CDR1 is MNHEY and CDR2 SMNVEV (reference sequence). As DNA, the CDR3 is TGTGCCAGCAGTCGAGACAGGATCGCAGATACGCAGTATTTT. Protein sequence: CASSRDRIADTQYF.

The chain is built from TRBV15 and TRBJ2-6; D gene uncertain. The V gene's germline CDR1 is LNHNV and CDR2 YYDKDF (reference sequence). The CDR3 extends over 16 amino acids. Trimming took off 0 bases at V and 1 base at J, with 7 bases between the two ends. CDR3 sequence: CATSRDGPSGANVLTF. CDR3 bases: TGTGCCACCAGCAGAGATGGCCCATCTGGGGCCAACGTCCTGACTTTC. Full variable domain (missing parts from reference TRBV15 and TRBJ2-6): DAMVIQNPRYQVTQFGKPVTLSCSQTLNHNVMYWYQQKSSQAPKLLFHYYDKDFNNEADTPDNFQSRRPNTSFCFLDIRSPGLGDTAMYLCATSRDGPSGANVLTFGAGSRLTVL.

This clonotype was counted ten times or more. The chain uses TRBV10-3 and TRBJ2-3; D unclear. CDR3 length equals 12 residues. V shed 6 bases and J shed 0 bases, with 4 bases lying between them. Germline assignment: CDR1 ENHRY and CDR2 SYGVKD. The DNA of the CDR3 is TGTGCCATCAGGGGTAGCACAGATACGCAGTATTTT. It is translated as CAIRGSTDTQYF.

This clonotype was seen only a few times. The chain carries TRBV10-3 and TRBJ2-1; 8 positions match TRBD1. With V trimmed by 9 bases and J by 8 bases, 9 bases remained unmatched. This CDR3 is 13 amino acids long. In germline, CDR1 is ENHRY, CDR2 SYGVKD. The CDR3 coding sequence is TGTGCCATTAGACAGGGGCGAGAAGATGAGCAGTTCTTC. Its protein is CAIRQGREDEQFF.

This clonotype was seen at least ten times. At one end the junction does not follow the germline gene, possibly because of a read error. V and J are TRBV4-3 and TRBJ2-7, with a possible D match to TRBD2 (5 bases). The germline V gene has CDR1 LGHNA and CDR2 YSLEER. The CDR3 is made up of 14 amino acids. CDR3 region: CASSPGLGAYEQYF. CDR3 sequence (DNA): TGTGCCAGCAGTCCAGGACTCGGCGCCTACGAGCAGTACTTC.